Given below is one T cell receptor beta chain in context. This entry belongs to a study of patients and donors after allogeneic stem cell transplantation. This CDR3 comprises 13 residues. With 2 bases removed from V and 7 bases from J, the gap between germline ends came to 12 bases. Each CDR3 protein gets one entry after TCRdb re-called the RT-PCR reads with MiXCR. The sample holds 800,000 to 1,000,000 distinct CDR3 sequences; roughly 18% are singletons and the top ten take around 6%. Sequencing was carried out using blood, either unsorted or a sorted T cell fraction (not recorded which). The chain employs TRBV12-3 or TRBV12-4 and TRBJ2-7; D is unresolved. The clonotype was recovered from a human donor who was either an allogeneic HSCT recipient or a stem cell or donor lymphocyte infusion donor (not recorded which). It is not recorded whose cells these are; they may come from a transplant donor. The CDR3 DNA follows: TGTGCCAGCAGTTTATTCAGGACGCGGGAGCAGTACTTC. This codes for CASSLFRTREQYF.